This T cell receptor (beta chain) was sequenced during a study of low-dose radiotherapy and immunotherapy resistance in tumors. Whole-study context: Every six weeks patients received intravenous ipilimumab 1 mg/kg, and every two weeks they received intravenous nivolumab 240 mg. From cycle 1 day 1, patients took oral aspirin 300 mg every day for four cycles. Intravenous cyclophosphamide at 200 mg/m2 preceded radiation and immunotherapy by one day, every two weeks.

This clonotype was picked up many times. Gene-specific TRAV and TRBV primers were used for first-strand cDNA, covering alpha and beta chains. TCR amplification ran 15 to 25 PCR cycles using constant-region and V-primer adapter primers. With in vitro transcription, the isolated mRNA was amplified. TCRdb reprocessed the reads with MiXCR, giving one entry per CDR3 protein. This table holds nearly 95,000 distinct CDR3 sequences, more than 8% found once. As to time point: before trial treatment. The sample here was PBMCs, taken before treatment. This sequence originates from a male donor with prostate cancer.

The CDR3 nucleotides are TGTGCCAGCAGTGCCGGGACAGTGAACACTGAAGCTTTCTTT. Amino acid sequence: CASSAGTVNTEAFF. The chain has TRBV6-2 or TRBV6-3 and TRBJ1-1; TRBD1 aligns across 7 bases. With V trimmed by 5 bases and J by 0 bases, 3 bases remained unmatched. The CDR3 spans 14 residues. Germline CDR1 and CDR2: MNHEY and SVGEGT.